This T cell receptor beta chain comes out of a study of blood T cell repertoires in COVID-19. Across the whole study: The United States, Italy and Spain supplied acute and convalescent COVID-19 samples. T cells, B-cell-depleted T cells, or PBMCs supplied cDNA or gDNA.

Authors' processing steps: Nucleated cell number was recorded as an estimate derived from reference gene primer amplification. The protocol was immunoSEQ multiplex PCR, while the TCRdb copy is restricted to in-frame clones and leaves out a portion. The D gene and trimming were derived from the DNA, and the V and J assignments and clone size from that table. The sample comprises over 150,000 clones, 76% of which are singletons, and about 3.8% rests with the top ten. Sequenced material: peripheral blood. This clonotype was obtained from a woman aged 80 or older with acute or convalescent COVID-19.

The CDR3 sequence is CASTIFGTGYQETQYF. The CDR3 bases are TGTGCCAGCACCATTTTCGGGACAGGGTACCAAGAGACCCAGTACTTC. The gene calls are TRBV2 and TRBJ2-5, with 9 bases matching TRBD1. Germline-derived CDR1 and CDR2 are SNHLY and FYNNEI. V was clipped by 7 bases and J by 0 bases; unmatched bases: 9. The CDR3 length is 16 residues.